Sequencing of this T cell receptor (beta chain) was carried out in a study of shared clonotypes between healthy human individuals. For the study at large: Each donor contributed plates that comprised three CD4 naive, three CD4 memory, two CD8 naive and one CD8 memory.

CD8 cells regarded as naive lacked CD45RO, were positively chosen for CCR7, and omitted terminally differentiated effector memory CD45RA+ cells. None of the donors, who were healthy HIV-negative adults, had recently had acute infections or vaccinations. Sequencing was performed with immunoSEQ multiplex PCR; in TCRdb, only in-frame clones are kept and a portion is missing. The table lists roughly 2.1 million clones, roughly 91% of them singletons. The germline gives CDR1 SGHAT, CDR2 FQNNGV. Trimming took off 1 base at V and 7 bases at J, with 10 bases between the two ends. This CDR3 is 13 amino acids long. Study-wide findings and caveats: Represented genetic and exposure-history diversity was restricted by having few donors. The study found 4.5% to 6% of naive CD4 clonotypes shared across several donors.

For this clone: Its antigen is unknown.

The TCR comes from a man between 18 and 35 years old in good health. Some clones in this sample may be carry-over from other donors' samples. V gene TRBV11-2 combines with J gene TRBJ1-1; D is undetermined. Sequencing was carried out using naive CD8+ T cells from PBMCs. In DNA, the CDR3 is TGTGCCAGCAGCTTAGGAAGGGTCGGTGAAGCTTTCTTT. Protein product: CASSLGRVGEAFF. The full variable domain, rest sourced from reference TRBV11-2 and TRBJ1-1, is EAGVAQSPRYKIIEKRQSVAFWCNPISGHATLYWYQQILGQGPKLLIQFQNNGVVDDSQLPKDRFSAERLKGVDSTLKIQPAKLEDSAVYLCASSLGRVGEAFFGQGTRLTVV.